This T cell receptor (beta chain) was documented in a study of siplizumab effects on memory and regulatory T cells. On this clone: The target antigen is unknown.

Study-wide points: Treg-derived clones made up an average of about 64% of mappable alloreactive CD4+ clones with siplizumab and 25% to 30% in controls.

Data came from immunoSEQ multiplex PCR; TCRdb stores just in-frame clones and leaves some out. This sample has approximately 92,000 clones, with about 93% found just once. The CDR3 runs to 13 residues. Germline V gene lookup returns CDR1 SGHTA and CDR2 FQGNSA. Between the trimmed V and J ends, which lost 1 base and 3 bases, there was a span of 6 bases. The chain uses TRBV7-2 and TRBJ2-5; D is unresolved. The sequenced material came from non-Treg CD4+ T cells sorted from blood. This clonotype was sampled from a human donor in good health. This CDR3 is CASSLGHKETQYF. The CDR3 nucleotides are TGTGCCAGCAGCTTAGGACATAAAGAGACCCAGTACTTC.